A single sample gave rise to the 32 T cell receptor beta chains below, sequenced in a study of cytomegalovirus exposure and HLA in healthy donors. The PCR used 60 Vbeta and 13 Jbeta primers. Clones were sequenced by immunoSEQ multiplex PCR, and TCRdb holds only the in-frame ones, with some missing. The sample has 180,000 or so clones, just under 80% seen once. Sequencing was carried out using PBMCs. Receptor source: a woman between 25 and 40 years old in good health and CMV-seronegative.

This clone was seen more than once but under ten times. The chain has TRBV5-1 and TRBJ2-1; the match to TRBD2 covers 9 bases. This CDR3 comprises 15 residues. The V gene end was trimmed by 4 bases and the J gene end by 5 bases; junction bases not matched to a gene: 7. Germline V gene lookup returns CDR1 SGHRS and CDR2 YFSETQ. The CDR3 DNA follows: TGCGCCAGCAGCGTCAGCGGGGGGAACAACAATGAGCAGTTCTTC. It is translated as CASSVSGGNNNEQFF.

DNA of the CDR3: TGTGCCAGCAGCTTAAGGTTTGCGGGGGGGGTCCTCGAGCAGTACTTC. This gives the protein CASSLRFAGGVLEQYF. The V and J genes are TRBV7-2 and TRBJ2-7; 9 nucleotides agree with TRBD2. CDR3 length: 16 residues. Germline trimming cut 2 bases from V and 6 bases from J; bases unmatched to any gene: 11. Germline CDR1 and CDR2: SGHTA and FQGNSA.

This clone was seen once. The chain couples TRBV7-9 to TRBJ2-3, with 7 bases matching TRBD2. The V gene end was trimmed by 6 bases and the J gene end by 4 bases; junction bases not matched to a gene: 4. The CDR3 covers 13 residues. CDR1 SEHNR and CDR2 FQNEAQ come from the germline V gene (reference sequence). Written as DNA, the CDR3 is TGTGCCAGCAGACGGAGCGGGGCAGATACGCAGTATTTT. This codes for CASRRSGADTQYF.

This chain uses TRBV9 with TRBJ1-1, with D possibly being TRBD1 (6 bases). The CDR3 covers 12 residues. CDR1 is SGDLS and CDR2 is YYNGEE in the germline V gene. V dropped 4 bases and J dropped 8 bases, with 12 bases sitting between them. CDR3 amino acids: CASSLDSPEAFF. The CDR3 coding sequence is TGTGCCAGCAGCTTGGACAGTCCCGAAGCTTTCTTT.

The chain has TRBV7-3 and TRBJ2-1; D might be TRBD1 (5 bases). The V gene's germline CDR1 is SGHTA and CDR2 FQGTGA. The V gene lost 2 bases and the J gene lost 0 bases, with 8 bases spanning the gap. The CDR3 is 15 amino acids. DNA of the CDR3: TGTGCCAGCAGCTTAGGACACCCCTCCTACAATGAGCAGTTCTTC. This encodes CASSLGHPSYNEQFF.

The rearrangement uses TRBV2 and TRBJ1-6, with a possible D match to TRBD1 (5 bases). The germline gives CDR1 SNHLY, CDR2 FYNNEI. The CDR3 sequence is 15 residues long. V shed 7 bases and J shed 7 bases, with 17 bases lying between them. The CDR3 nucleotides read TGTGCCAGCAAAACCCGATCGGAGGGGAATTCACCCCTCCACTTT. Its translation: CASKTRSEGNSPLHF.

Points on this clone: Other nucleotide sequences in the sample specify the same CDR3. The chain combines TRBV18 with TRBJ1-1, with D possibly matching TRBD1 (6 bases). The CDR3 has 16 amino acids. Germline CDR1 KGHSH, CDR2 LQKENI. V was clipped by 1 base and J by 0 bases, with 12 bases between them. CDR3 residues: CASSPRQVNMNTEAFF. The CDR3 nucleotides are TGTGCCAGCTCACCACGACAGGTCAACATGAACACTGAAGCTTTCTTT.

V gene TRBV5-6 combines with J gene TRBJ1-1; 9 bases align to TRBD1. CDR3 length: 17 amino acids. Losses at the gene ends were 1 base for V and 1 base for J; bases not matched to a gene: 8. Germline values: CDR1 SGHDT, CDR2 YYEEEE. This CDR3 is CASSLKGTGIGNTEAFF. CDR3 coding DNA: TGTGCCAGCAGCTTGAAAGGGACAGGGATTGGGAACACTGAAGCTTTCTTT.

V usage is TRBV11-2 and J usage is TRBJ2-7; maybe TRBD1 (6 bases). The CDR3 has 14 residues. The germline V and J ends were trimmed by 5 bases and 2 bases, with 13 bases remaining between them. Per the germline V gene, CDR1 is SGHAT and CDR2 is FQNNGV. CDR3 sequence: CASSPPGVTYEQYF. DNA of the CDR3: TGTGCCAGCAGCCCTCCAGGGGTTACCTACGAGCAGTACTTC.

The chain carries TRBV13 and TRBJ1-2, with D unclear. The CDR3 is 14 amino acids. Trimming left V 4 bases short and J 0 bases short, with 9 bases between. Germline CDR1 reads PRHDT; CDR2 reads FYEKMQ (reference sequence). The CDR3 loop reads CASSSGLTNYGYTF. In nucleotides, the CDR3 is TGTGCCAGCAGCTCCGGGTTGACTAACTATGGCTACACCTTC.

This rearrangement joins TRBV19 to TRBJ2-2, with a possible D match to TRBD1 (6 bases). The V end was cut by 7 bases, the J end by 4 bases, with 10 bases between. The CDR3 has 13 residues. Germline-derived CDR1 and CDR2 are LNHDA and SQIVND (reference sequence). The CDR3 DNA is TGTGCCAGTATTACAGGGTTCACCGGGGAGCTGTTTTTT. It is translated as CASITGFTGELFF. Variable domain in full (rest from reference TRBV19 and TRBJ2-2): DGGITQSPKYLFRKEGQNVTLSCEQNLNHDAMYWYRQDPGQGLRLIYYSQIVNDFQKGDIAEGYSVSREKKESFPLTVTSAQKNPTAFYLCASITGFTGELFFGEGSRLTVL.

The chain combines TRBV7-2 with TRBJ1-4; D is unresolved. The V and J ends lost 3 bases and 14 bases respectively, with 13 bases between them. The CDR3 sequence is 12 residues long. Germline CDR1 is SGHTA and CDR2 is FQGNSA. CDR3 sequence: CASSFLGQALFF. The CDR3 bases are TGTGCCAGCAGCTTTCTTGGTCAGGCCCTGTTTTTT.

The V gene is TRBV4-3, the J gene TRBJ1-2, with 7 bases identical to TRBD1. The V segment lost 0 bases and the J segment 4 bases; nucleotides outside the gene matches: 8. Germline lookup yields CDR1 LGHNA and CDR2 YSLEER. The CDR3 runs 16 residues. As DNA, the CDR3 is TGCGCCAGCAGCCAAGATACGTCGGGACAGATCTATGGCTACACCTTC. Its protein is CASSQDTSGQIYGYTF.

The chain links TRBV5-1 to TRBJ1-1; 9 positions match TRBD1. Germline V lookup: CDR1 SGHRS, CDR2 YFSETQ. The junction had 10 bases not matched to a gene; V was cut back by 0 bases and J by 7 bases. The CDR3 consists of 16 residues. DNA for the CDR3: TGCGCCAGCAGCTTGGAAATCGGTGGACAGGGGAATGAAGCTTTCTTT. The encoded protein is CASSLEIGGQGNEAFF.

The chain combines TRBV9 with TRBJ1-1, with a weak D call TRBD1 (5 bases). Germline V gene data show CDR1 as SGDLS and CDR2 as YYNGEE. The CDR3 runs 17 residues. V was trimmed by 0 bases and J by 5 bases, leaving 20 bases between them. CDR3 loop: CASSVDPPSGTQTEAFF. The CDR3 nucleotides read TGTGCCAGCAGCGTAGACCCACCAAGCGGGACGCAAACTGAAGCTTTCTTT.

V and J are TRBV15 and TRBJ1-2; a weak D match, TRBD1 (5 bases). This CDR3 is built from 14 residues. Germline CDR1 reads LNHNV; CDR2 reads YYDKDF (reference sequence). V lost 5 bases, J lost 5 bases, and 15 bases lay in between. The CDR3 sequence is CATSGTREGYGYTF. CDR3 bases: TGTGCCACCAGCGGGACCAGGGAGGGTTATGGCTACACCTTC.

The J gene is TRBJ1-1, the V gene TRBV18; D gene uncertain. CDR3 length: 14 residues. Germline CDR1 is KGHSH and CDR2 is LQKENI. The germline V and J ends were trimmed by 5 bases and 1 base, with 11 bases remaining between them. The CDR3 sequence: CASSGPAGNTEAFF. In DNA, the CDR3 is TGTGCCAGCTCAGGCCCGGCGGGGAACACTGAAGCTTTCTTT.

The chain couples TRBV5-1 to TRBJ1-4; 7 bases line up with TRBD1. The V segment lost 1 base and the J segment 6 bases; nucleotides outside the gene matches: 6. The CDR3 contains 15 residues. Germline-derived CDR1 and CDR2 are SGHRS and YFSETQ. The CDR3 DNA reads TGCGCCAGCAGCTTGCGACAGGGTCTAGATGAAAAACTGTTTTTT. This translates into CASSLRQGLDEKLFF. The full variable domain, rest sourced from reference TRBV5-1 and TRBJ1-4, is KAGVTQTPRYLIKTRGQQVTLSCSPISGHRSVSWYQQTPGQGLQFLFEYFSETQRNKGNFPGRFSGRQFSNSRSEMNVSTLELGDSALYLCASSLRQGLDEKLFFGSGTQLSVL.

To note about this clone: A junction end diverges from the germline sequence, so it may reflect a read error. CDR3 nucleotides: TGTGCTAGCAGCCCATTACAGGGTGGCGGCTACACCTTC. Translating gives CASSPLQGGGYTF. The chain recombines TRBV7-7 with TRBJ1-2; perhaps TRBD1 as D (6 bases). Per germline, CDR1 SSHAT and CDR2 FNYEAQ (reference sequence). The CDR3 has 13 amino acids. Full variable domain (rest looked up from reference TRBV7-7 and TRBJ1-2): GAGVSQSPRYKVTKRGQDVTLRCDPISSHATLYWYQQALGQGPEFLTYFNYEAQPDKSGLPSDRFSAERPEGSISTLTIQRTEQRDSAMYRCASSPLQGGGYTFGSGTRLTVV.

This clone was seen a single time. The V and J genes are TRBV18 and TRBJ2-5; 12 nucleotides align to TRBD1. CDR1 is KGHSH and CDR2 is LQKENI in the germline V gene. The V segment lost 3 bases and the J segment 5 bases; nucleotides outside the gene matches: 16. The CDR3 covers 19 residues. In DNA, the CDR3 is TGTGCCAGCTCACCTACTAGAGGCGGGACAGGGGGCGCAGAGGAGACCCAGTACTTC. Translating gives CASSPTRGGTGGAEETQYF.

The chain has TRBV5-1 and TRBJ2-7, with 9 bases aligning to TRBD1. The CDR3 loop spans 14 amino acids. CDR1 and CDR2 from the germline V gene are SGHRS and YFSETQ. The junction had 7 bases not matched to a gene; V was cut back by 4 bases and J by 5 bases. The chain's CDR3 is CASSELQGADEQYF. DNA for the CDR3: TGCGCCAGCAGCGAGCTACAGGGGGCGGACGAGCAGTACTTC.

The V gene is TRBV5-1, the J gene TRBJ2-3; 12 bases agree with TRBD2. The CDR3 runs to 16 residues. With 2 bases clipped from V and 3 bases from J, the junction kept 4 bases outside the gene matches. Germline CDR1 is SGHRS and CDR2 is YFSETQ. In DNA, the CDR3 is TGCGCCAGCAGCTTAAAAACTAGCGGGGGGACAGATACGCAGTATTTT. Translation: CASSLKTSGGTDTQYF.

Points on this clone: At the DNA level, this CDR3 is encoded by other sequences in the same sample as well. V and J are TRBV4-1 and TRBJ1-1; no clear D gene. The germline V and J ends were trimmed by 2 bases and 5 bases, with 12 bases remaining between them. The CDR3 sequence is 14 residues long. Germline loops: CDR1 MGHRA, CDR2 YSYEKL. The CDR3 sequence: CASSQTSTRTEAFF. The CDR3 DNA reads TGCGCCAGCAGCCAAACGTCTACGAGGACTGAAGCTTTCTTT.

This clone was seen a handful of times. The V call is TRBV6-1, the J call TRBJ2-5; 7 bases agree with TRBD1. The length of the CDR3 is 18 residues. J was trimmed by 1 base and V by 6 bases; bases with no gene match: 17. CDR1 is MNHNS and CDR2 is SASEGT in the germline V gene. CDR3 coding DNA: TGTGCCAGCAGGGAACCCGGGACAGCGAAGCCTGTCCAAGAGACCCAGTACTTC. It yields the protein CASREPGTAKPVQETQYF.

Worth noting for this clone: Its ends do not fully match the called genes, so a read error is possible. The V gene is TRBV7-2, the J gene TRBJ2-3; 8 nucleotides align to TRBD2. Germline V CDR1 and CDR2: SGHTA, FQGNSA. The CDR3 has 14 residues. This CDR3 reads CASSLAGPEDTQYF. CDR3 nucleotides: TGTGCCAGCAGTTTAGCGGGGCCGGAAGATACGCAGTATTTT.

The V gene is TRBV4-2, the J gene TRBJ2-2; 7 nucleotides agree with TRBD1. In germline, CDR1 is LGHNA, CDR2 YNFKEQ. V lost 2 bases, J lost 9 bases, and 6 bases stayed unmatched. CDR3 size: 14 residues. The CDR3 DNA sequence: TGTGCCAGCAGCCAAAGCCTAGGGGGCCGGGAGCTGTTTTTT. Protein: CASSQSLGGRELFF.

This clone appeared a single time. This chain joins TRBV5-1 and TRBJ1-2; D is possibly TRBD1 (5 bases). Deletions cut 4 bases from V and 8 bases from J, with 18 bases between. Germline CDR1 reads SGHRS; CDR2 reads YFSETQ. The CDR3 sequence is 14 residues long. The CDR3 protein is CASSPDPMGPGYTF. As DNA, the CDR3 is TGCGCCAGCAGCCCGGACCCTATGGGGCCCGGCTACACCTTC.

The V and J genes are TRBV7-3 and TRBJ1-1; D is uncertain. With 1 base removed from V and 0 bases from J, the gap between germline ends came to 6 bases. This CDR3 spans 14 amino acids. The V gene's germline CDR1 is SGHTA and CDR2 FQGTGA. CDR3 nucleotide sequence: TGTGCCAGCAGCTTAAACAGTATGAACACTGAAGCTTTCTTT. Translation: CASSLNSMNTEAFF.

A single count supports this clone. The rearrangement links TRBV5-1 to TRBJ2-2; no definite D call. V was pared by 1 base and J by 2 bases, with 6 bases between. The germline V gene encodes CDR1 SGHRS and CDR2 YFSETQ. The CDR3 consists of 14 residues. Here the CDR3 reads CASSLIPNTGELFF. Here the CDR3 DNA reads TGCGCCAGCAGCTTGATCCCAAACACCGGGGAGCTGTTTTTT.

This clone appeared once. CDR3 protein: CASSRTTANYGYTF. The DNA for the CDR3 is TGTGCCAGCAGCCGCACGACAGCTAACTATGGCTACACCTTC. The V gene is TRBV7-8, the J gene TRBJ1-2, with D perhaps matching TRBD1 (5 bases). CDR1 is SGHVS and CDR2 is FQNEAQ in the germline V gene. The CDR3 loop spans 14 amino acids. V was trimmed by 5 bases and J by 0 bases, leaving 10 bases between them.

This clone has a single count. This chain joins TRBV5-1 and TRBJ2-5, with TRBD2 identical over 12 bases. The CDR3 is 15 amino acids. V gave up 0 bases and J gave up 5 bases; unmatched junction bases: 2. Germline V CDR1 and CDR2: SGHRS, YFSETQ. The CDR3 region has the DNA TGCGCCAGCAGCTTGGGTGGGACTAGCGGGGAGACCCAGTACTTC. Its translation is CASSLGGTSGETQYF. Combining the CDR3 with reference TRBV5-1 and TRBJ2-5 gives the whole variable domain KAGVTQTPRYLIKTRGQQVTLSCSPISGHRSVSWYQQTPGQGLQFLFEYFSETQRNKGNFPGRFSGRQFSNSRSEMNVSTLELGDSALYLCASSLGGTSGETQYFGPGTRLLVL.

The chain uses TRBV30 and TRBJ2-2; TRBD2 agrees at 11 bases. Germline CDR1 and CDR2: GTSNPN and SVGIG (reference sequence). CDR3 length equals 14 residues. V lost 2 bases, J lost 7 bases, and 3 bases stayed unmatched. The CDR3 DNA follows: TGTGCCTGGAGTAAACTAGCGGGGGTCGGGGAGCTGTTTTTT. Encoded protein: CAWSKLAGVGELFF.